Below are 13 T cell receptor beta chains sequenced from a single sample in a study of tumor and adjacent non-tumor tissue in lung cancer. TCRbeta libraries were built with three rounds of nested PCR, modified from ARM-PCR. TCRdb reprocessed the multiplex PCR reads with MiXCR, giving one entry per CDR3 protein. The data show approximately 150,000 distinct CDR3 sequences, with approximately 72% seen just once and about 18% held by the top ten. No cell sorting was done before RNA was extracted from the tissue. The sequenced material came from lung tumor tissue. These TCRs come from a man in his 60s with small cell lung cancer.

As regards this clonotype: Given the absence of the conserved phenylalanine or tryptophan at the CDR3 end, a read error is likely. This chain connects TRBV11-1 to TRBJ1-1; D is possibly TRBD1 (5 bases). The V gene's germline CDR1 is SGHAT and CDR2 FQDESV (reference sequence). V gave up 3 bases and J gave up 6 bases, with 20 bases separating them. CDR3 length: 16 residues. CDR3 loop: CASSFSERGMIAEAFI. The CDR3 coding sequence is TGTGCCAGCAGCTTCAGTGAAAGGGGCATGATCGCTGAAGCTTTCATT.

V usage is TRBV15 and J usage is TRBJ2-1, with D perhaps matching TRBD2 (5 bases). CDR1 is LNHNV and CDR2 is YYDKDF in the germline V gene (reference sequence). CDR3 size: 13 residues. V gave up 8 bases and J gave up 7 bases, with 15 bases separating them. CDR3 DNA: TGTGCCACCTCCCGAGGGAGTAAGAATGAGCAGTTCTTC. It is translated as CATSRGSKNEQFF.

The genes are TRBV30 and TRBJ2-1; D is possibly TRBD2 (6 bases). Trimming cost V 4 bases and J 3 bases, with 16 bases left between them. The CDR3 has 15 residues. Germline V gives CDR1 GTSNPN, CDR2 SVGIG (reference sequence). The CDR3 region is CAWTSLGGLYNEQFF. In DNA, the CDR3 is TGTGCCTGGACCTCCTTGGGAGGACTCTACAATGAGCAGTTCTTC.

The chain employs TRBV11-3 and TRBJ2-7; TRBD1 or TRBD2 may be the D gene (6 bases each). This CDR3 region has 13 residues. Germline loops: CDR1 SGHNT, CDR2 YENEEA. Trimming shortened V by 7 bases and J by 4 bases, and 14 bases separated the two germline ends. In nucleotides, the CDR3 is TGTGCCAGCACCGGCGGGACAACTTACGAGCAGTACTTC. It specifies CASTGGTTYEQYF.

About this clonotype itself: Compared with germline, one end of the junction differs, possibly owing to a read error. The chain recombines TRBV29-1 with TRBJ2-1; TRBD2 agrees at 7 bases. Germline lookup yields CDR1 SQVTM and CDR2 ANQGSEA. This CDR3 comprises 15 residues. CDR3: CSGAPSRGYHNEQFF. The CDR3 DNA sequence: TGCAGCGGAGCCCCGTCGCGGGGGTATCACAATGAACAGTTCTTC.

Worth noting for this clonotype: A much larger clone is a single base away; this may be a read error. This chain links TRBV20-1 with TRBJ2-1, with 7 bases fitting TRBD2. V lost 7 bases, J lost 12 bases, and 15 bases stayed unmatched. Germline CDR1 reads DFQATT; CDR2 reads SNEGSKA (reference sequence). CDR3 length: 13 amino acids. The CDR3: CSVKNYERERQFF. CDR3 in DNA: TGCAGTGTTAAAAATTACGAGCGGGAAAGGCAGTTCTTC.

This clonotype showed up just once. Sequence at one end of the junction differs from germline and may be a read error. The rearrangement links TRBV28 to TRBJ1-5; 7 bases are shared with TRBD1. Germline V gene sequence: CDR1 MDHEN, CDR2 SYDVKM. The CDR3 runs 14 residues. CDR3 region: CVSNRGGSNQPQHF. CDR3 nucleotide sequence: TGTGTCAGCAACAGGGGAGGTAGCAATCAGCCCCAGCATTTT.

The chain carries TRBV6-5 and TRBJ1-2; no definite D call. Germline V gene sequence: CDR1 MNHEY, CDR2 SVGAGI. V gave up 7 bases and J gave up 7 bases, with 19 bases separating them. The CDR3 is 14 residues long. The CDR3 DNA sequence: TGTGCCAGCAATTTCGGGTCATCGGAGGGTGGCTACACCTTC. The encoded protein is CASNFGSSEGGYTF.

This clonotype is deemed medium-sized. CDR3 amino acids: CASSLARGGGHEQFF. CDR3 in DNA: TGTGCCAGCAGCTTAGCCCGCGGAGGGGGGCATGAGCAGTTCTTC. The chain links TRBV11-2 to TRBJ2-1; D possibly matches TRBD1 or TRBD2 (6 bases each). This CDR3 comprises 15 residues. CDR1 and CDR2 (germline): SGHAT, FQNNGV. Trimming stripped 1 base from V and 8 bases from J, with 15 bases between. Full variable domain (missing parts from reference TRBV11-2 and TRBJ2-1): EAGVAQSPRYKIIEKRQSVAFWCNPISGHATLYWYQQILGQGPKLLIQFQNNGVVDDSQLPKDRFSAERLKGVDSTLKIQPAKLEDSAVYLCASSLARGGGHEQFFGPGTRLTVL.

Comments on this clonotype: Since a much larger clone is just one base distant, this may be a read error. The V call is TRBV11-2, the J call TRBJ2-5, with 7 nucleotides matching TRBD1. V lost 11 bases, J lost 7 bases, and 19 bases stayed unmatched. Germline V gene sequence: CDR1 SGHAT, CDR2 FQNNGV. This CDR3 spans 15 amino acids. CDR3 residues: CAGGFTTGTKVTQYF. CDR3 in DNA: TGTGCCGGCGGCTTTACGACAGGGACAAAGGTGACCCAGTACTTC.

The chain combines TRBV18 with TRBJ2-7, with 7 bases matching TRBD2. The CDR3 has 15 residues. Unmatched junction bases numbered 5, after V lost 3 bases and J lost 0 bases. The germline V gene encodes CDR1 KGHSH and CDR2 LQKENI. CDR3 coding DNA: TGTGCCAGCTCACCTTCCCGGACTAGCTCCTACGAGCAGTACTTC. Its translation: CASSPSRTSSYEQYF.

To note about this clonotype: A clone one base away is much larger, so this may be a read error. The rearrangement joins TRBV29-1 to TRBJ2-1; 7 bases align to TRBD1. Germline V CDR1 and CDR2: SQVTM, ANQGSEA. The CDR3 has 14 amino acids. The CDR3 region is CRVDWTGSYNEQFF. The CDR3 DNA follows: TGCAGAGTTGACTGGACAGGATCCTACAATGAGCAGTTCTTC.

This clonotype has just a few counts. The V gene is TRBV28, the J gene TRBJ2-7, with D maybe TRBD1 (5 bases). Trimming left V 4 bases short and J 5 bases short, with 12 bases between. This CDR3 has 13 residues. CDR1 and CDR2 (germline): MDHEN, SYDVKM. The CDR3 reads CASSSRVPNEQYF. CDR3 bases: TGTGCCAGCAGTTCCAGGGTACCCAACGAGCAGTACTTC.